This T cell receptor beta chain was captured by sequencing in a study of T cells in Graves' hyperthyroidism and ophthalmopathy. Overall study results and limits: Also found in blood were most expanded thyroid clonotypes above 0.001.

The CDR3 runs to 16 residues. The germline V gene has CDR1 DFQATT and CDR2 SNEGSKA (reference sequence). Trimming pared 0 bases from V and 0 bases from J, leaving 9 bases between. In regard to this clonotype: Its antigen is still unknown.

Each patient was aged 18 to 65 and had newly diagnosed hyperthyroidism of under 2 months' duration. Pregnant or lactating patients were excluded, as were those with uncontrolled infection or other autoimmune disease. Isolation of PBMCs was performed on 8.5 to 10 ml fresh peripheral blood. Amplification of TCR beta CDR3 regions used RNA as the template. HTBI primers drove first-round RT-PCR of the TCR CDR3. MiXCR, run by TCRdb on the multiplex PCR reads, gives a single entry per CDR3 protein. The sample yields some 550,000 distinct CDR3 sequences, 20% to 25% seen once. This clonotype was obtained from a man aged 18 to 29 with Graves' hyperthyroidism. The J gene is TRBJ1-6, the V gene TRBV20-1; D is undetermined. Sequences were obtained from blood. The chain's CDR3 is CSARDPGFSYNSPLHF. The CDR3 DNA is TGCAGTGCTAGAGATCCTGGGTTCTCCTATAATTCACCCCTCCACTTT.